A selection of T cell receptor beta chains follows, all from one sample in a study of blood T cell repertoires in COVID-19. TCRdb keeps only in-frame clones here, not all; method: immunoSEQ multiplex PCR. Of about 300,000 clones listed, under 90% are singletons. Sequenced sample: PBMCs or T cells enriched from blood (not recorded which). Receptor source: a woman between 40 and 55 years old who had recovered from COVID-19. CDR3s include the opening cysteine and the closing phenylalanine or tryptophan. The D gene is left open where the match is weak. Size tells how often a clone was seen (once, few, many) or the class of an expanded clone, and some rows leave it out.

d_gene,v_gene,abundance,j_gene,CDR3aa,CDR3nt
NA,TRBV9,NA,TRBJ1-1,CASSASIDSTRFVLAEAFF,TGTGCCAGCAGCGCATCGATAGACAGCACGAGATTCGTCTTGGCTGAAGCTTTCTTT
TRBD2,TRBV7-9,NA,TRBJ2-6,CASSSAGLGTGANVLTF,TGTGCCAGCAGCTCGGCGGGACTAGGAACTGGGGCCAACGTCCTGACTTTC
NA,TRBV7-2,once,TRBJ1-2,CASSSGAGGGYGYTF,TGTGCCAGCAGCTCAGGAGCAGGAGGTGGCTATGGCTACACCTTC
NA,TRBV5-1,NA,TRBJ2-5,CASSLEHETQYF,TGCGCCAGCAGCTTGGAGCATGAGACCCAGTACTTC
NA,TRBV7-2,few,TRBJ1-3,CASSMDWGSSGNTIYF,TGTGCCAGCAGCATGGACTGGGGAAGCTCTGGAAACACCATATATTTT
TRBD1,TRBV19,NA,TRBJ1-5,CASSIQGAYQPQHF,TGTGCCAGTAGTATACAGGGGGCTTATCAGCCCCAGCATTTT
TRBD2,TRBV5-1,NA,TRBJ2-5,CASSLAGGAETQYF,TGCGCCAGCAGCTTGGCGGGGGGTGCTGAGACCCAGTACTTC
TRBD2,TRBV2,NA,TRBJ2-4,CASSPLTPASGGNIQYF,TGTGCCAGCAGTCCCTTAACCCCAGCTAGCGGAGGGAACATTCAGTACTTC
NA,TRBV7-2,few,TRBJ2-1,CASSFQTYNEQFF,TGTGCCAGCAGCTTCCAAACCTACAATGAGCAGTTCTTC
TRBD2,TRBV11-2,NA,TRBJ2-5,CASSLSDGRARETQYF,TGTGCCAGCAGCTTATCGGACGGGAGGGCCCGGGAGACCCAGTACTTC
TRBD1,TRBV2,once,TRBJ1-1,CASDRQGAPEAFF,TGTGCCAGCGACCGACAGGGGGCTCCTGAAGCTTTCTTT
TRBD1,TRBV3-1/TRBV3-2,NA,TRBJ1-6,CASSETGTGDSPLHF,TGTGCCAGCAGCGAAACCGGGACAGGGGATTCACCCCTCCACTTT
TRBD1,TRBV27,NA,TRBJ1-4,CASSSTRDRGRANEKLFF,TGTGCCAGCAGTTCCACCCGGGACAGGGGGCGGGCAAATGAAAAACTGTTTTTT
NA,TRBV4-2,once,TRBJ2-7,CASSPQGLSEQYF,TGTGCCAGCAGCCCACAAGGACTTAGCGAGCAGTACTTC
TRBD1,TRBV18,NA,TRBJ1-3,CASSPPDRDNSGNTIYF,TGTGCCAGCTCACCACCCGACAGGGATAACTCTGGAAACACCATATATTTT
TRBD1,TRBV27,NA,TRBJ1-1,CASSSPGTGLEAFF,TGTGCCAGCAGTTCACCCGGGACAGGGCTAGAAGCTTTCTTT